The 8 T cell receptor beta chains presented below share a single source sample, sequenced in a study of blood T cell repertoires in COVID-19. The repertoire was sequenced with immunoSEQ multiplex PCR; TCRdb's copy has only in-frame clones and lacks some. Of about 370,000 clones listed, around 87% were seen once; the top ten hold 6% to 7.5%. Sequenced input: peripheral blood. These receptors came from a man younger than 35 with active or convalescent COVID-19.

The rearrangement links TRBV19 to TRBJ2-1; 10 bases line up with TRBD2. Looked up from germline, CDR1 is LNHDA and CDR2 is SQIVND (reference sequence). The CDR3 contains 15 residues. Losses at the gene ends were 5 bases for V and 3 bases for J; bases not matched to a gene: 4. CDR3: CASSLPSGSYNEQFF. The CDR3 DNA follows: TGTGCCAGTAGTCTCCCTAGCGGGAGCTACAATGAGCAGTTCTTC.

The gene calls are TRBV6-1 and TRBJ2-3, with TRBD2 matching over 10 bases. The CDR3 has 17 residues. With 0 bases clipped from V and 5 bases from J, the junction kept 8 bases outside the gene matches. Germline CDR1 reads MNHNS; CDR2 reads SASEGT. The CDR3 is CASSEAALAGVRDTQYF. In DNA form, the CDR3 reads TGTGCCAGCAGTGAAGCGGCGCTAGCGGGGGTTCGAGATACGCAGTATTTT.

The chain combines TRBV11-3 with TRBJ1-3, with D perhaps matching TRBD1 (6 bases). The CDR3 loop spans 17 amino acids. Trimming stripped 5 bases from V and 0 bases from J, with 17 bases between. Per germline, CDR1 SGHNT and CDR2 YENEEA. This CDR3 is CASSPTGGPFSGNTIYF. The CDR3 DNA follows: TGTGCCAGCAGCCCCACGGGGGGGCCTTTCTCTGGAAACACCATATATTTT.

A single count supports this clone. This chain links TRBV7-2 with TRBJ2-7; 11 positions agree with TRBD2. The J segment lost 1 base and the V segment lost 5 bases, leaving 7 bases of the junction unmatched. The CDR3 is made up of 16 amino acids. Looked up from germline, CDR1 is SGHTA and CDR2 is FQGNSA. The CDR3 sequence: CASSITGTSGSYEQYF. CDR3 in DNA: TGTGCCAGCAGCATAACCGGGACTAGCGGTTCCTACGAGCAGTACTTC.

The chain carries TRBV21-1 and TRBJ1-1; the table's D call TRBD1 went unverified against the DNA. TRBV21-1 is a pseudogene. The CDR3 runs to 17 residues. The CDR3 here is CASSKAGLLLMNTEAFF. CDR3 sequence (DNA): TGTGCCAGCAGCAAAGCTGGCCTCCTCCTCATGAACACTGAAGCTTTCTTT.

The chain couples TRBV3-1 (or the pseudogene TRBV3-2) to TRBJ2-4; possible D gene TRBD2, 6 bases. The CDR3 runs to 11 residues. Germline CDR1 and CDR2: LGHDT and YNNKEL (reference sequence). V was clipped by 6 bases and J by 6 bases, with 6 bases between them. The chain's CDR3 is CASRGGNIQYF. In DNA, the CDR3 is TGTGCCAGCAGGGGGGGAAACATTCAGTACTTC.

The rearrangement links TRBV4-2 to TRBJ1-6; possibly TRBD1 for D (6 bases). V was cut by 4 bases and J by 8 bases, with 15 bases left in between. CDR3 size: 15 residues. Per germline, CDR1 LGHNA and CDR2 YNFKEQ. This CDR3 is CASSRTKQGYSPLHF. The CDR3 DNA is TGTGCCAGCAGCCGGACGAAACAGGGCTATTCACCCCTCCACTTT.

V and J are TRBV28 and TRBJ1-5; D ambiguous. V lost 3 bases and J lost 3, with 15 bases in between. The CDR3 has 16 amino acids. The germline CDR1 and CDR2 sequences are MDHEN and SYDVKM. DNA for the CDR3: TGTGCCAGCAGTTTTGGTTCTGGAGGTTTCAATCAGCCCCAGCATTTT. It specifies CASSFGSGGFNQPQHF.